This TCR beta chain was retrieved from a study of cytomegalovirus exposure and HLA in healthy donors (TCRdb year 2017). The study in broad terms: In an earlier analysis of some 610 of the donors, approximately 300 Gb of sequence data and 95 million to 130 million unique TCR beta sequences from about 190 million T cells were reported. An early release that covered fewer than 750 HLA-typed donors contained approximately 320 gigabases of sequencing data and some 87 million unique TCR sequences. The genetic ancestry cluster associated with self-reported Caucasian donors included 70% to 85% of the roughly 360 genotyped donors. The study aimed to test whether cataloging public T cell receptors could reveal signatures of past pathogen exposure. The study profiled the T cell repertoires of approximately 700 subjects by immunosequencing and related them to cytomegalovirus serostatus. A separate validation cohort of 90 to 150 different subjects was used in addition to the approximately 640-subject first cohort. High-throughput TCR immunosequencing, statistical association of individual TCRs with disease status, and machine learning were combined to predict cytomegalovirus infection status. A later analysis re-analyzed previously published TCR beta repertoires from roughly 630 donors and added high-resolution HLA genotyping to study TCR occurrence patterns. The later analysis used no new phenotypic data to find candidate immune exposures, relying instead on TCR beta sequences and their occurrence across donors. An earlier analysis of nearly 600 of the donors applied high-throughput TCR beta sequencing to assess whether each TCR beta V gene segment acted as functional or pseudogenic. Donor age, sex, ethnicity and CMV serostatus were collected together with the repertoire data. Genome-wide SNP genotypes for about 65% of the roughly 670 donors were used in a later genetic analysis, which treated that subset as a discovery cohort. All discovery cohort repertoires had been generated on a single sequencing platform. HLA typing included class I and class II loci at four-digit resolution. Typing coverage differed by locus: A, B, C, DRB1 and DQB1 were typed in roughly 620-630 donors, DQA1 in about 560, DPA1 in roughly 590, and DPB1 in roughly 450. About five DR-DQ haplotypes were handled as single units for association and clustering, since linkage in the cohort was strong. Across 300 to 400 genotyped donors of the cohort, an average of about 240,000 unique TCR beta nucleotide sequences per donor were sequenced, and approximately 17% of those sequences were non-productive.

Receptor libraries were prepared by the immunoSEQ multiplex PCR assay. The multiplex PCR relied on a mix of 60 forward primers for TCR Vbeta segments and 13 reverse primers for TCR Jbeta segments. Amplification of the CDR3 region of rearranged TCR beta genes was performed with a multiplex PCR assay on genomic DNA. Amplified TCR beta libraries were sequenced as 87-base-pair reads on the Illumina HiSeq System. As for the original processing: In a later analysis, tens of millions of unique TCR beta chains were counted across the approximately 640 repertoires, and approximately 9.9 million of these chains were shared by at least two donors. Raw reads were error-corrected and collapsed into unique sequences with a nearest-neighbor algorithm that merged closely related sequences to remove PCR and sequencing errors. To assign V, D and J gene segments, CDR3 sequences were aligned to IMGT reference sequences. For a sequence to be retained, a match of at least six nucleotides was required to both a V gene segment and a J gene segment. A rearrangement was called productive if the CDR3 had no stop codons and remained in frame with V and J, and every other rearrangement was called non-productive. CDR3 was defined by IMGT convention, running from the second conserved V-encoded cysteine to the conserved J-encoded phenylalanine. In an earlier analysis of more than 550 of the donors, sequences lacking an unambiguous match to a single V gene segment were excluded. In an earlier analysis of 587 of the donors, a V segment was called functional when productive rearrangements were above 56.7%, and segregating when the standard deviation between donors exceeded 5%. A statistical classification framework was built for diagnosing cytomegalovirus status from the catalog of TCR beta chain sequences. A later analysis assigned V and J genes by comparing TCR nucleotide sequences with IMGT/GENE-DB human TR gene sequences. The TCRdist pipeline was used in a later analysis to assign CDR3 sequences and most-parsimonious VDJ recombination scenarios. A later analysis defined each TCR beta chain by its CDR3 amino acid sequence plus V-gene family, and excluded reads lacking a unique V-gene family. In a later analysis, approximately 590 highly shared, low-generation-probability nucleotide sequences were removed to address suspected cross-contamination and a sequencing artifact. In a later analysis, a clonal expansion index was calculated for each public chain from normalized within-repertoire ranks of inferred template counts. In a later analysis, generation probabilities were computed with a VDJ recombination model fitted to out-of-frame rearrangements, and the resulting probabilities were checked against IGoR. In a later analysis, TCR-TCR, TCR-HLA and TCR-CMV co-occurrence was scored with hypergeometric tests, and a repertoire-size bias correction was applied to TCR pairs. In a later analysis, false discovery rates were estimated by permuting HLA or CMV assignments 20 times. A later analysis grouped co-occurring TCRs with DBSCAN, adding TCRdist sequence similarity when clustering within HLA-allele-positive subsets. Co-occurrence clustering excluded repertoires with fewer than 30,000 or more than 120,000 public chains, plus five with anomalous nucleotide sharing. TCRdb obtained this table from immuneACCESS and retained in-frame rearrangements with V and J assigned. These tables miss some clones; where compared with another copy, unresolved V genes account for less than half of the shortfall, and the remainder is unexplained. For V, J and clone size, that table is used; D and trimming come from the DNA. This sample lists roughly 130,000 clones; 80% to 90% were detected once. Of the sample, roughly 12% falls within the top ten clones.

Broader findings and caveats from the paper: In a later analysis, several top co-occurrence clusters were reported to appear linked to parvovirus B19, influenza, CMV and Epstein-Barr virus. Correlated functional status among segregating V segments might reflect linkage disequilibrium, but an unknown experimental factor could not be ruled out. A few of the identified cytomegalovirus-associated TCR beta chains were confirmed in vitro to be specific for cytomegalovirus antigens. Most TCR sequences were observed very rarely across donors, whereas some public TCRs were present in many individuals. In a later analysis, the rate of TCR association differed among HLA loci, with DRB1 alleles having the most associated TCRs and HLA-C alleles having the fewest. In an earlier analysis of around 500 of the donors, most TCR beta V segments appeared in productive rearrangements about 87% or about 30% of the time, broadly matching IMGT annotations. A cluster of highly shared sequence variants was judged likely to be a technical artifact of the sequencing pipeline. In a later analysis, most CMV-associated TCR beta chains were found to appear HLA-restricted, with HLA associations seemingly driven largely by CMV exposure. Assigning TCR associations to individual alleles was difficult when HLA alleles, especially DR and DQ, strongly co-occurred. A further reported finding was that TCR beta sequences accurately predicted the HLA-A and HLA-B alleles for most subjects in the first cohort. The study listed approximately 150 TCR beta chains as associated with cytomegalovirus. Presence/absence analyses assumed roughly uniform sequencing depth across donors, an assumption that may not hold. Because some donors lacked HLA typing at each locus, the association tests relied only on the typed subset. In this cohort, only TCR beta chains were sequenced, and detectable features were limited by the absence of alpha or paired-chain data. Some IMGT-functional V segments, including TRBV6-2 and TRBV6-3, could not be told apart with the 87-base-pair reads, so those segments were excluded. The only immune exposure information available for the cohort was CMV serostatus. In a later analysis, HLA-associated TCR beta chains were found to be more clonally expanded and to have lower generation probabilities than equally common non-associated chains. Specific HLA alleles were associated with 15,000 to 20,000 TCR beta sequences at a false discovery rate of 0.05 in a later analysis. The authors suggested that the approach could potentially be generalized to other disease states and immunological phenotypes. In both the original and validation cohorts, the classifier was reported to diagnose cytomegalovirus status with high specificity and sensitivity. Compared with the 666-donor mean, donors in an Asian-associated ancestry cluster had fewer N-insertions in productive TCRs, according to a later genetic analysis. Over 15 rarely observed V segments, including chromosome 9 orphons, were excluded from the earlier analysis of almost 600 of the donors because counts were too low. An association between a missense DCLRE1C variant and V-gene and J-gene trimming of TCR beta chains was found in a later genetic analysis and replicated in an independent cohort.

This clone has more than one count but fewer than ten. Its antigen remains unidentified. No qualities accompany the bases; no much larger clone lies one base away. The CDR3 spans 14 residues, from the cysteine through the phenylalanine. Kept here is only the CDR3 DNA, which spans 42 bases and is read in frame from base 1. The CDR1 and CDR2 encoded by the germline V gene (reference sequence) are PRHDT and FYEKMQ. V lost 5 bases and J lost 7 bases; the stretch between them is 16 bases long. The cohort consisted of 600 to 700 healthy bone marrow donors. All cohort members were sampled while nominally healthy, although unrecorded immune exposures were likely present. The donor tested CMV seropositive, placing the donor among the approximately 290 seropositive members of the cohort. Each donor provided a peripheral blood sample, and peripheral blood mononuclear cells were used for TCR beta sequencing. The Qiagen DNeasy Blood Extraction Kit was used to extract genomic DNA from the blood cell samples.

The V and J segments used are TRBV13 and TRBJ2-3; D gene: possibly TRBD2, on 6 matching bases. The sequence derives from a male donor in good health and CMV-seropositive. Sample: PBMCs. DNA sequence: TGTGCCAGCAGCCCCAAAGCGGGTCGGCATACGCAGTATTTT. It encodes CASSPKAGRHTQYF. Joined to the reference TRBV13 and TRBJ2-3 proteins, this CDR3 gives the full variable domain: AAGVIQSPRHLIKEKRETATLKCYPIPRHDTVYWYQQGPGQDPQFLISFYEKMQSDKGSIPDRFSAQQFSDYHSELNMSSLELGDSALYFCASSPKAGRHTQYFGPGTRLTVL.